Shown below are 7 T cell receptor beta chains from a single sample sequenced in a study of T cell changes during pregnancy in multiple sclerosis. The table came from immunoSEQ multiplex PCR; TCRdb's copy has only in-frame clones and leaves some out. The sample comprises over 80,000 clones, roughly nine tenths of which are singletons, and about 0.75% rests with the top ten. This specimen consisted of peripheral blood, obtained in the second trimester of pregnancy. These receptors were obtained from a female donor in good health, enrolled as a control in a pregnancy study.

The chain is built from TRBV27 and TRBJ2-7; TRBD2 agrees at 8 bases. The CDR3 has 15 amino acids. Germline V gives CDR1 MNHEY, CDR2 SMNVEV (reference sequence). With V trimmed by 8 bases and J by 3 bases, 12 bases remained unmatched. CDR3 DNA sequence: TGTGCCAGCGCCCCTGGGGCCGCGGGGGGCTACGAGCAGTACTTC. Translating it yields CASAPGAAGGYEQYF.

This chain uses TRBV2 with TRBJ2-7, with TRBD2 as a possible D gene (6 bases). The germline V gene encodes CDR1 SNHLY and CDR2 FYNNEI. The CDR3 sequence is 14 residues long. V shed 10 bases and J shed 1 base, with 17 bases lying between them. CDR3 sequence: CATKLAGRSYEQYF. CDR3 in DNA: TGTGCCACGAAACTAGCAGGGAGGTCCTACGAGCAGTACTTC. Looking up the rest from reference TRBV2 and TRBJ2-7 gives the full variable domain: EPEVTQTPSHQVTQMGQEVILRCVPISNHLYFYWYRQILGQKVEFLVSFYNNEISEKSEIFDDQFSVERPDGSNFTLKIRSTKLEDSAMYFCATKLAGRSYEQYFGPGTRLTVT.

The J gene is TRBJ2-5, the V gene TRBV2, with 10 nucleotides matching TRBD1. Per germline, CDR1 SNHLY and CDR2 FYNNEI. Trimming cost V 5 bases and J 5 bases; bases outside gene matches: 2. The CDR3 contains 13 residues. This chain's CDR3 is CASSRTGGETQYF. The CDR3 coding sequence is TGTGCCAGCAGTCGGACAGGGGGGGAGACCCAGTACTTC.

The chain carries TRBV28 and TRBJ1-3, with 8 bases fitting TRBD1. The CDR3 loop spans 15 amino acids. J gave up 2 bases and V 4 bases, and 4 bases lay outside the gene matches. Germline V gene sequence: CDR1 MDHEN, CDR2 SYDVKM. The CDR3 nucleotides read TGTGCCAGCAGTTCATCCAGGGGGCCTGGAAACACCATATATTTT. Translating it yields CASSSSRGPGNTIYF.

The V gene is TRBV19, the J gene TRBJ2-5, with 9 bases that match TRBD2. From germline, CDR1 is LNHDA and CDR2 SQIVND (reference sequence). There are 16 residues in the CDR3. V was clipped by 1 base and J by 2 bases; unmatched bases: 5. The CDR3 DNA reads TGTGCCAGTAGTATAGGTGCTAGCGGGATTCAAGAGACCCAGTACTTC. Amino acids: CASSIGASGIQETQYF.

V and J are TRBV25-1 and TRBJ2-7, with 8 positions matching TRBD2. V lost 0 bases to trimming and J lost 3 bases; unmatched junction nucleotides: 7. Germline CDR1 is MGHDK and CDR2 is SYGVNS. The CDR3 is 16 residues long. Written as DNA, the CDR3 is TGTGCCAGCAGTGAATACGGGACTAGGAGTATCTACGAGCAGTACTTC. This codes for CASSEYGTRSIYEQYF.

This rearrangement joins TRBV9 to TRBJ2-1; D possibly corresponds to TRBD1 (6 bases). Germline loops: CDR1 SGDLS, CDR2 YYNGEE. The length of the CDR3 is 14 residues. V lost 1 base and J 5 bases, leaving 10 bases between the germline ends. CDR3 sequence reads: CASSVTWTDNEQFF. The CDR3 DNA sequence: TGTGCCAGCAGCGTAACCTGGACAGACAATGAGCAGTTCTTC.